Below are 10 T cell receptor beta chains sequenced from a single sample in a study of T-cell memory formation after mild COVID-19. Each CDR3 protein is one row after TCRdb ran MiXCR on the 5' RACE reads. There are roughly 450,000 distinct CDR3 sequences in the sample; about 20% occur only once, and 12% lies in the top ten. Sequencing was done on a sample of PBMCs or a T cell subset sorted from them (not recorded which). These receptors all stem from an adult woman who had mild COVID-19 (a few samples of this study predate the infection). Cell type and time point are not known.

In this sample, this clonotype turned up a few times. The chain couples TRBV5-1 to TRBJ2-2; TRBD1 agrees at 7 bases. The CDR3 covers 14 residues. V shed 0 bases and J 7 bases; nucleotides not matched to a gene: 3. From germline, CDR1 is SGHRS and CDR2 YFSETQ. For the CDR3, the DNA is TGCGCCAGCAGCTTGGACAGGGGCGGCGGGGAGCTGTTTTTT. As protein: CASSLDRGGGELFF.

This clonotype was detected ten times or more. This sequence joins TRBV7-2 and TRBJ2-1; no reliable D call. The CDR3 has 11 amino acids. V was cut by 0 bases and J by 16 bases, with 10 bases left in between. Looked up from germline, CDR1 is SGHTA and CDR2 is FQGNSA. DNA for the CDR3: TGTGCCAGCAGCTTAGCCCTAGATATTTTCTTC. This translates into CASSLALDIFF.

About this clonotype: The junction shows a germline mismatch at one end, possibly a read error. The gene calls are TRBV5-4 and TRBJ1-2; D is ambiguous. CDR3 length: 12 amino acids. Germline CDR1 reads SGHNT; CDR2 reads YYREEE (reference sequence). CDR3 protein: CASGLGGYGYTF. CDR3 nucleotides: TGTGCCAGCGGCTTGGGTGGCTATGGCTACACCTTC.

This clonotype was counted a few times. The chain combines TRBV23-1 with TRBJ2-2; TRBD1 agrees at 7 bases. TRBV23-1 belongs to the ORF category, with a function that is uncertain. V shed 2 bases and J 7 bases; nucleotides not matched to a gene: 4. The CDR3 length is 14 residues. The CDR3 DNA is TGCGCCAGCAGTCAAGAAGGGGGCGGCGGGGAGCTGTTTTTT. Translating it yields CASSQEGGGGELFF.

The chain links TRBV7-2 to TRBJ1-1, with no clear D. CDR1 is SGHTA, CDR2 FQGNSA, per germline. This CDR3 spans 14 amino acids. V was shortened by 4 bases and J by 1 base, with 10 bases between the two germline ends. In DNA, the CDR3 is TGTGCCAGCAGCTCAGTGGACGGGAACACTGAAGCTTTCTTT. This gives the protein CASSSVDGNTEAFF.

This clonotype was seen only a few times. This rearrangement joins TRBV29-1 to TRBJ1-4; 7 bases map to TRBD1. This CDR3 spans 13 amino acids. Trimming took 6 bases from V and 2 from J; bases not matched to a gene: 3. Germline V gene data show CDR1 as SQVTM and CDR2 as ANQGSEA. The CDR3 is CSVATGTNEKLFF. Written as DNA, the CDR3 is TGCAGCGTGGCGACAGGGACTAATGAAAAACTGTTTTTT.

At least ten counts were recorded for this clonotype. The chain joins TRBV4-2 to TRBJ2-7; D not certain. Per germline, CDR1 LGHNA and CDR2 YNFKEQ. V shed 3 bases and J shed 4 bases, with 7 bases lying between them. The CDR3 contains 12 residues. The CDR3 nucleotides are TGTGCCAGCAGCCAGTTGGGTTACGAGCAGTACTTC. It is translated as CASSQLGYEQYF.

This CDR3 reads CATSPTGLEETQYF. CDR3 coding DNA: TGTGCCACCAGCCCGACAGGGTTGGAGGAGACCCAGTACTTC. The rearrangement links TRBV24-1 to TRBJ2-5; TRBD1 matches at 7 bases. The germline CDR1 and CDR2 sequences are KGHDR and SFDVKD. This CDR3 region has 14 residues. J was trimmed by 5 bases and V by 7 bases; bases with no gene match: 9.

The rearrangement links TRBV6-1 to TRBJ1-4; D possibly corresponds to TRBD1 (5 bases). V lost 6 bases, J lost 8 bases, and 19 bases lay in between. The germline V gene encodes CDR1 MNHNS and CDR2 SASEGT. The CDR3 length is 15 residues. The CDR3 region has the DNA TGTGCCAGCAGGCGTCCGACAGCCACCCGGGAAAAACTGTTTTTT. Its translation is CASRRPTATREKLFF.

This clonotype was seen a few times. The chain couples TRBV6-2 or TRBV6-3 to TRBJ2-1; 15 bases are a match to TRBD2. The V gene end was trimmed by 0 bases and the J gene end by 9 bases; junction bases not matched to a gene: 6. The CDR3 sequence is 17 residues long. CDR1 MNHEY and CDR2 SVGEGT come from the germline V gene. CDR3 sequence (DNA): TGTGCCAGCAGTTACTCCGGACTAGCGGGGGGGCTGGGTGAGCAGTTCTTC. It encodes CASSYSGLAGGLGEQFF.